The 12 T cell receptor beta chains presented below share a single source sample, sequenced in a study of blood T cell repertoires in COVID-19. Some clones are missing from TCRdb's copy, which holds only in-frame ones; the method was immunoSEQ multiplex PCR. The table records under 350,000 clones, approximately 87% of them present only once. The sequenced sample consisted of peripheral blood. The receptors were sampled from a man aged 60 to 69 who had recovered from COVID-19.

A few counts support this clone. CDR3 nucleotide sequence: TGTGCCAGCTCACTCGGGGGGGACACTGAAGCTTTCTTT. This sequence encodes CASSLGGDTEAFF. V and J are TRBV18 and TRBJ1-1, with a possible D match to TRBD1 (5 bases). Trimming pared 4 bases from V and 3 bases from J, leaving 9 bases between. This CDR3 has 13 amino acids. Germline CDR1 is KGHSH and CDR2 is LQKENI.

CDR3 DNA sequence: TGTGCCAGCAGCTCCGATGGACAGGGGGCAAAACTGTTTTTT. Translating it yields CASSSDGQGAKLFF. The rearrangement uses TRBV5-4 and TRBJ1-4; 11 bases match TRBD1. CDR3 size: 14 residues. V was pared by 3 bases and J by 10 bases, with 5 bases of the junction left unmatched. Germline V gene sequence: CDR1 SGHNT, CDR2 YYREEE (reference sequence).

The rearrangement links TRBV20-1 to TRBJ1-5; the D gene is possibly TRBD1 (5 bases). Germline lookup yields CDR1 DFQATT and CDR2 SNEGSKA (reference sequence). V gave up 3 bases and J gave up 4 bases, with 13 bases separating them. The CDR3 is made up of 14 amino acids. The CDR3 sequence: CSASSTGGNQPQHF. The CDR3, as DNA: TGCAGTGCTAGTTCTACCGGGGGAAATCAGCCCCAGCATTTT.

This clone was recorded only once. The rearrangement uses TRBV15 and TRBJ2-2, with 8 positions matching TRBD1. CDR3 length equals 17 residues. Per the germline V gene, CDR1 is LNHNV and CDR2 is YYDKDF (reference sequence). V lost 4 bases to trimming and J lost 0 bases; unmatched junction nucleotides: 7. This CDR3 is CATSTGQVDANTGELFF. CDR3 in DNA: TGTGCCACCAGCACGGGACAGGTCGACGCGAACACCGGGGAGCTGTTTTTT.

This chain connects TRBV24-1 to TRBJ2-5, with a possible D match to TRBD1 (6 bases). Trimming shortened V by 7 bases and J by 0 bases, and 14 bases separated the two germline ends. This CDR3 has 15 amino acids. Germline lookup yields CDR1 KGHDR and CDR2 SFDVKD. CDR3 DNA sequence: TGTGCCACCAGCGAGAGCAGGGGAAACCAAGAGACCCAGTACTTC. This translates into CATSESRGNQETQYF.

This clone was counted between two and nine times. The chain combines TRBV27 with TRBJ1-6; 7 bases agree with TRBD1. The CDR3 is 15 amino acids. CDR1 is MNHEY and CDR2 is SMNVEV in the germline V gene (reference sequence). J lost 11 bases, V lost 5 bases, and 12 bases had no gene match. CDR3 protein: CASSVQTGVVAPLHF. The CDR3 DNA sequence: TGTGCCAGCAGTGTACAAACAGGGGTCGTGGCACCCCTCCACTTT.

This clone was seen more than once but under ten times. The chain couples TRBV27 to TRBJ2-7; tentatively, D is TRBD2 (5 bases). Germline CDR1 MNHEY, CDR2 SMNVEV (reference sequence). V was shortened by 3 bases and J by 6 bases, with 12 bases between the two germline ends. The CDR3 is 13 residues long. CDR3: CASSFYREGEQYF. CDR3 nucleotide sequence: TGTGCCAGCAGTTTCTACAGAGAGGGCGAGCAGTACTTC.

The chain links TRBV23-1 to TRBJ1-1, with a possible D match to TRBD1 (5 bases). TRBV23-1 is noted as an ORF with a role that remains uncertain. The CDR3 spans 16 residues. Trimming pared 6 bases from V and 1 base from J, leaving 18 bases between. The CDR3 is CASSKRRQIANTEAFF. DNA of the CDR3: TGCGCCAGCAGCAAGAGGCGACAGATCGCGAACACTGAAGCTTTCTTT.

The chain links TRBV4-2 to TRBJ2-3, with 13 bases fitting TRBD2. Germline V gene lookup returns CDR1 LGHNA and CDR2 YNFKEQ. V lost 1 base to trimming and J lost 2 bases; unmatched junction nucleotides: 3. This CDR3 is 17 amino acids long. The CDR3 coding sequence is TGTGCCAGCAGCCAAGTACTAGCGGGGGGGTTCACAGATACGCAGTATTTT. Translated: CASSQVLAGGFTDTQYF.

This sequence joins TRBV11-2 and TRBJ2-5; D is possibly TRBD1 (6 bases). This CDR3 comprises 13 residues. CDR1 and CDR2 from the germline V gene are SGHAT and FQNNGV. Trimming shortened V by 4 bases and J by 3 bases, and 9 bases separated the two germline ends. The CDR3 spells CASSSRGKETQYF. The CDR3 DNA follows: TGTGCCAGCAGCTCAAGGGGGAAAGAGACCCAGTACTTC.

The chain recombines TRBV10-2 with TRBJ1-5, with 7 positions matching TRBD1. Germline V lookup: CDR1 WSHSY, CDR2 SAAADI. V shed 3 bases and J 6 bases; nucleotides not matched to a gene: 5. The CDR3 contains 14 residues. The DNA for the CDR3 is TGCGCCAGCAGTGAAACAGGGGACACTCAGCCCCAGCATTTT. This gives the protein CASSETGDTQPQHF.

The chain couples TRBV19 to TRBJ2-1, with D unresolved. Germline lookup yields CDR1 LNHDA and CDR2 SQIVND (reference sequence). With 5 bases removed from V and 5 bases from J, the gap between germline ends came to 10 bases. The CDR3 covers 13 residues. The CDR3 region is CASSLAGDNEQFF. CDR3 in DNA: TGTGCCAGTAGTCTTGCAGGTGACAATGAGCAGTTCTTC.